These T cell receptor beta chains were read from a single sample in a study of T cell repertoires in aging, cancer and after chemotherapy. A single record per CDR3 protein comes from TCRdb applying MiXCR to the multiplex PCR reads. The sample yields 2,200 or so distinct CDR3 sequences, under 35% seen once. Material: blood. All receptors derive from a human donor with a blood cancer. CDR3s leave out the opening cysteine and the closing phenylalanine or tryptophan. A D gene is named only where the DNA matches it firmly.

>13|TRBJ2-1|-|TRBV12-3/TRBV12-4
ASSPGHSSYNEQF
>10|TRBJ1-2|TRBD1|TRBV10-3
AAGTANYGYT
>11|TRBJ1-2|-|TRBV20-1
SASQGRGYGYT
>12|TRBJ1-2|-|TRBV27
ASSLSRQGWGYT
>14|TRBJ1-4|TRBD1|TRBV19
ASSHLPGQGNEKLF
>14|TRBJ1-4|TRBD1|TRBV12-3/TRBV12-4
ASSSGAGGLGEKLF
>12|TRBJ2-5|TRBD1|TRBV19
ASSIRDRAETQY
>11|TRBJ1-5|-|TRBV5-6
ASSLGGTKAQH
>15|TRBJ1-4|TRBD1|TRBV20-1
SARDSGQGATNEKLF
>10|TRBJ2-7|-|TRBV20-1
SARATVHEQY
>13|TRBJ1-4|-|TRBV13
ASSLRGGLNEKLF
>13|TRBJ2-1|TRBD1|TRBV5-8
ASSYRDRGYNEQF
>13|TRBJ2-5|TRBD2|TRBV19
ASSISASGSGAQY
>15|TRBJ2-1|TRBD2|TRBV6-1
ASSYSLSGGALHEQF
>10|TRBJ1-2|-|TRBV7-9
ASSLISDGYT
>10|TRBJ1-2|-|TRBV29-1
SVLKGVGGYT
>10|TRBJ1-1|-|TRBV12-3/TRBV12-4
ASSFPLGEAF
>10|TRBJ2-3|-|TRBV30
AWSLLSDTQY
>15|TRBJ2-6|-|TRBV20-1
SARLRGTPSGANVLT
>11|TRBJ1-2|TRBD1|TRBV27
ASSFTGDWGYT
>13|TRBJ2-2|TRBD2|TRBV5-1
ASSVRLAGQGELF
>10|TRBJ2-7|TRBD1|TRBV20-1
SARYRGYEQY
>16|TRBJ1-2|TRBD1|TRBV6-2/TRBV6-3
ASIDPRDRGQANYGYT
>15|TRBJ1-3|-|TRBV6-5
ASSDTAGRLSGNTIY
>12|TRBJ2-7|TRBD2|TRBV13
ASSRGLAGVEQY
>11|TRBJ1-2|-|TRBV7-2
ASSLGGYYGYT
>12|TRBJ1-6|TRBD1|TRBV12-3/TRBV12-4
ASSLGTGNSPLH
>12|TRBJ2-2|TRBD1|TRBV15
ATSRDRGPGELF
>11|TRBJ2-1|-|TRBV15
ATSRALGMEQF
>12|TRBJ2-2|TRBD1|TRBV19
ASRRQGITGELF
>13|TRBJ2-3|-|TRBV20-1
SAREEGGGTDTQY
>12|TRBJ2-1|-|TRBV10-3
AISELLGRGEQF
>13|TRBJ1-3|TRBD1|TRBV11-3
ASSPGQGPGNTIY
>16|TRBJ2-6|-|TRBV28
ASSPVPGSLSGANVLT
>9|TRBJ1-4|-|TRBV4-1
ASNDGEKLF
>14|TRBJ2-1|-|TRBV6-5
ASSRSRKPFYNEQF
>13|TRBJ1-1|TRBD1|TRBV27
ASSLGTGGKTEAF
>11|TRBJ2-2|TRBD2|TRBV12-3/TRBV12-4
ASSLERGGELF
>12|TRBJ2-4|-|TRBV27
ASSPRGLGNIQY
>12|TRBJ1-2|TRBD1|TRBV11-2
ASSSGDSLYGYT
>15|TRBJ2-3|-|TRBV20-1
SALWGGGPLSTDTQY
>13|TRBJ2-3|-|TRBV18
ASSLPGSLTDTQY
>13|TRBJ1-6|-|TRBV4-1
ASSQVETENSPLH
>11|TRBJ2-3|TRBD2|TRBV6-1
ASSGTRADTQY
>9|TRBJ1-6|-|TRBV7-2
ARRGNSPLH
>11|TRBJ1-5|-|TRBV5-6
ASSLGGTKAKH
>12|TRBJ1-2|-|TRBV19
ASSTRGTNYDYT